The 20 T cell receptor beta chains below all came from one sample that was sequenced in a study of blood T cell repertoires in COVID-19. Clones were read by immunoSEQ multiplex PCR, and TCRdb kept only the in-frame ones, dropping some. Of 97,000 or so clones in the sample, roughly 78% were seen once. Sequencing was performed on peripheral blood. All receptors come from a woman over 75 with active or convalescent COVID-19.

The chain carries TRBV21-1 and TRBJ2-1; the D call TRBD2 from the table was never checked on the DNA. TRBV21-1 is reported as a pseudogene. This CDR3 spans 14 amino acids. CDR3: CASSLSVSHNEQFF. DNA of the CDR3: TGTGCCAGCAGCCTCTCTGTGTCCCACAATGAGCAGTTCTTC.

The chain has TRBV3-1 (or the pseudogene TRBV3-2) and TRBJ2-7, with 8 bases aligning to TRBD2. CDR1 is LGHDT, CDR2 YNNKEL, per germline (reference sequence). The length of the CDR3 is 14 residues. Unmatched junction bases numbered 6, after V lost 8 bases and J lost 0 bases. CDR3 protein: CASGISGTSYEQYF. The CDR3 DNA sequence: TGTGCCAGCGGGATTAGCGGGACCTCCTACGAGCAGTACTTC.

J is TRBJ2-2 and V is TRBV5-1; 8 nucleotides agree with TRBD2. CDR1 is SGHRS, CDR2 YFSETQ, per germline. This CDR3 spans 17 amino acids. Losses at the gene ends were 2 bases for V and 9 bases for J; bases not matched to a gene: 15. The CDR3 DNA follows: TGCGCCAGCAGCTTAGCCGTTCGGGAGGGCCTACAGAGGGAGCTGTTTTTT. It specifies CASSLAVREGLQRELFF.

This chain links TRBV12-2 with TRBJ2-3; TRBD2, the table's D call, lacks a check against the DNA. TRBV12-2 is labeled a pseudogene. This CDR3 spans 12 amino acids. CDR3 sequence: CASRLAADTQYF. DNA for the CDR3: TGTGCAAGTCGCTTAGCCGCAGATACGCAGTATTTT.

The chain is built from TRBV7-2 and TRBJ2-3; possible D gene TRBD2, 6 bases. The CDR3 is 14 residues long. V gave up 2 bases and J gave up 3 bases, with 9 bases separating them. Germline V lookup: CDR1 SGHTA, CDR2 FQGNSA. This CDR3 reads CASSLRRGTDTQYF. The DNA of the CDR3 is TGTGCCAGCAGCTTAAGGCGGGGTACAGATACGCAGTATTTT.

A single count supports this clone. The J gene is TRBJ2-1, the V gene TRBV6-2 or TRBV6-3; 12 positions agree with TRBD2. There are 15 residues in the CDR3. After removal of 5 bases from V and 2 bases from J, the junction contained 1 base not matched to a gene. Germline loops: CDR1 MNHEY, CDR2 SVGEGT. The CDR3 DNA reads TGTGCCAGCAGTCGGACTAGCGGGACCTACAATGAGCAGTTCTTC. It specifies CASSRTSGTYNEQFF.

This clone was observed a few times. The chain has TRBV6-1 and TRBJ1-5, with TRBD1 identical over 7 bases. V was clipped by 3 bases and J by 7 bases; unmatched bases: 12. In germline, CDR1 is MNHNS, CDR2 SASEGT. CDR3 length equals 16 residues. In nucleotides, the CDR3 is TGTGCCAGCAGTGAGCGGTCCAACTACAGGGGACAGCCCCAGCATTTT. It is translated as CASSERSNYRGQPQHF.

The rearrangement uses TRBV11-2 and TRBJ1-5; TRBD1 might be the D (6 bases). Per germline, CDR1 SGHAT and CDR2 FQNNGV. This CDR3 is 14 amino acids long. Trimming took 3 bases from V and 3 from J, leaving 9 bases between them. The CDR3 spells CASSFSGANQPQHF. In nucleotides, the CDR3 is TGTGCCAGCAGCTTCTCAGGGGCCAATCAGCCCCAGCATTTT.

V gene TRBV12-3 or TRBV12-4 combines with J gene TRBJ2-7, with D maybe TRBD1 (5 bases). Trimming took off 5 bases at V and 6 bases at J, with 14 bases between the two ends. CDR3 length: 13 amino acids. The DNA of the CDR3 is TGTGCCAGCAGTCCACAGACAGCTTCCGAGCAGTACTTC. This encodes CASSPQTASEQYF.

Here the CDR3 DNA reads TGTGCCAGCAGCCGCCCAGTCCCGGGTAACACTGAAGCTTTCTTT. It translates to CASSRPVPGNTEAFF. The J gene is TRBJ1-1, the V gene TRBV16; D unresolved. Trimming shortened V by 4 bases and J by 2 bases, and 14 bases separated the two germline ends. The CDR3 extends over 15 amino acids. Germline V lookup: CDR1 KGHSY, CDR2 FQNENV.

V usage is TRBV9 and J usage is TRBJ2-5; 11 bases map to TRBD1. The CDR3 has 14 residues. CDR1 and CDR2 from the germline V gene are SGDLS and YYNGEE. V shed 4 bases and J 5 bases; nucleotides not matched to a gene: 4. CDR3 amino acids: CASSKRTGGETQYF. CDR3 DNA: TGTGCCAGCAGCAAGAGGACAGGGGGCGAGACCCAGTACTTC.

V and J are TRBV28 and TRBJ2-7; 8 bases agree with TRBD1. The germline gives CDR1 MDHEN, CDR2 SYDVKM. V trimming: 9 bases; J trimming: 0 bases; junction bases outside the gene matches: 7. The CDR3 runs 14 residues. The CDR3 DNA reads TGTGCCAGTAGGAGGACAGGGATCTCCTACGAGCAGTACTTC. Its protein is CASRRTGISYEQYF.

The V call is TRBV21-1, the J call TRBJ1-5; the D call of TRBD1 is as the table states it, not checked on the DNA. TRBV21-1 is a pseudogene segment. The CDR3 length is 16 residues. CDR3 amino acids: CASSHIQGGSNQPQHF. CDR3 nucleotide sequence: TGTGCCAGCAGCCACATCCAGGGTGGGAGCAATCAGCCCCAGCATTTT.

This chain links TRBV7-2 with TRBJ2-7; 9 positions match TRBD1. The CDR3 covers 15 residues. Trimming at V came to 1 base and at J to 3 bases, leaving 4 bases not matched to a gene. In germline, CDR1 is SGHTA, CDR2 FQGNSA. The CDR3 region has the DNA TGTGCCAGCAGCTTAGGGTGGACAGGGGACTACGAGCAGTACTTC. It specifies CASSLGWTGDYEQYF. Looking up the rest from reference TRBV7-2 and TRBJ2-7 gives the full variable domain: GAGVSQSPSNKVTEKGKDVELRCDPISGHTALYWYRQSLGQGLEFLIYFQGNSAPDKSGLPSDRFSAERTGGSVSTLTIQRTQQEDSAVYLCASSLGWTGDYEQYFGPGTRLTVT.

The chain is built from TRBV6-6 and TRBJ1-6; the D is unclear. This CDR3 comprises 11 residues. V was trimmed by 4 bases and J by 10 bases, leaving 5 bases between them. Germline V CDR1 and CDR2: MNHNY, SVGAGI (reference sequence). The DNA of the CDR3 is TGTGCCAGCAGTTTGGCATCACCCCTCCACTTT. Translating it yields CASSLASPLHF.

The chain uses TRBV25-1 and TRBJ1-3, with D maybe TRBD1 (5 bases). Germline V gene lookup returns CDR1 MGHDK and CDR2 SYGVNS. The CDR3 loop spans 16 amino acids. V lost 4 bases and J lost 1, with 14 bases in between. This CDR3 is CASSGTRTLSGNTIYF. CDR3 in DNA: TGTGCCAGCAGTGGGACACGGACACTTTCTGGAAACACCATATATTTT.

This rearrangement joins TRBV2 to TRBJ1-6, with 9 bases aligning to TRBD1. The V and J ends lost 4 bases and 7 bases, in that order; junction bases with no gene match: 8. CDR1 SNHLY and CDR2 FYNNEI come from the germline V gene. The CDR3 totals 16 residues. The CDR3 nucleotides read TGTGCCAGCAGTGGAGCGGGACAGGGCCGCAATTCACCCCTCCACTTT. This translates into CASSGAGQGRNSPLHF.

This chain joins TRBV18 and TRBJ2-3; TRBD1 agrees at 8 bases. The germline V gene has CDR1 KGHSH and CDR2 LQKENI. Trimming at V came to 6 bases and at J to 0 bases, leaving 2 bases not matched to a gene. The CDR3 has 14 residues. The chain's CDR3 is CASSDRVSTDTQYF. The CDR3 bases are TGTGCCAGCTCGGACAGGGTTAGCACAGATACGCAGTATTTT.

The CDR3: CASSPSGRWDNEQFF. In nucleotides, the CDR3 is TGCGCCAGCAGCCCTAGCGGGAGGTGGGACAATGAGCAGTTCTTC. V and J are TRBV4-1 and TRBJ2-1, with 11 bases fitting TRBD2. The CDR3 sequence is 15 residues long. V shed 4 bases and J 5 bases; nucleotides not matched to a gene: 4. Germline V gene sequence: CDR1 MGHRA, CDR2 YSYEKL.

V is TRBV7-2 and J is TRBJ2-3; D is perhaps TRBD2 (7 bases). Germline V gene lookup returns CDR1 SGHTA and CDR2 FQGNSA. The V end was cut by 5 bases, the J end by 3 bases, with 15 bases between. The CDR3 has 15 residues. CDR3 loop: CASSPRGGKTDTQYF. In DNA form, the CDR3 reads TGTGCCAGCAGCCCAAGGGGGGGCAAAACAGATACGCAGTATTTT.